One T cell receptor beta chain is described in this entry. This specimen belongs to a study of T cell responses to AZD1222 COVID-19 vaccine. Germline assignment: CDR1 MDHEN and CDR2 SYDVKM. J was trimmed by 4 bases and V by 10 bases; bases with no gene match: 8. This CDR3 comprises 13 residues. The assay was immunoSEQ multiplex PCR, and TCRdb's table has in-frame clones only and misses some. The profile shows approximately 100,000 clones, roughly 89% of them singletons. The clonotype was recovered from an adult in good health. The rearrangement uses TRBV28 and TRBJ1-1; 8 bases agree with TRBD1. The starting material was peripheral blood, obtained on day 0 of AZD1222 vaccination. The CDR3 bases are TGTGCCACCCAGACAGGGGTCGTCACTGAAGCTTTCTTT. It codes for CATQTGVVTEAFF.